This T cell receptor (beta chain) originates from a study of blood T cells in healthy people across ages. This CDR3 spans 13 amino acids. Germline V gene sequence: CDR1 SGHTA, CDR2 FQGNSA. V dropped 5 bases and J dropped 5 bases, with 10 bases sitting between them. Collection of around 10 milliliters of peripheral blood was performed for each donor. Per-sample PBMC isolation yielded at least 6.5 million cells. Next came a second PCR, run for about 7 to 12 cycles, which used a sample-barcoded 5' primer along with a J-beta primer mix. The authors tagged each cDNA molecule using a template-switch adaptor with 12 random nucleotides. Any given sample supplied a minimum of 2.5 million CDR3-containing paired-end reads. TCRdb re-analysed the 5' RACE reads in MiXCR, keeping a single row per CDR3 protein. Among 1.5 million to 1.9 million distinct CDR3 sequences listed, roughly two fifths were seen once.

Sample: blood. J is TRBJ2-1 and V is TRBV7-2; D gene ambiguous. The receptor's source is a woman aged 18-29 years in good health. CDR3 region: CASSKGMDNEQFF. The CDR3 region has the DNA TGTGCCAGCAGCAAAGGGATGGACAATGAGCAGTTCTTC.